The next 22 T cell receptor beta chains were all read from a single sample in a study of T cell repertoires in cytomegalovirus infection. Each CDR3 protein gets one entry after TCRdb re-called the reads with MiXCR. The sample has about 180,000 distinct CDR3 sequences, 13% to 15% seen once; the top ten hold 27%. Material: PBMCs. These TCRs come from a human donor in good health (CMV status not recorded). Some clones in this sample may be carry-over from other donors' samples.

This clonotype has ten or more counts. The J gene is TRBJ2-5, the V gene TRBV7-3, with 8 nucleotides matching TRBD1. Per the germline V gene, CDR1 is SGHTA and CDR2 is FQGTGA. This CDR3 is 15 amino acids long. V gave up 6 bases and J gave up 5 bases; unmatched junction bases: 11. The CDR3: CASRPVRGRGETQYF. As DNA, the CDR3 is TGTGCCAGCAGACCGGTCAGGGGGCGCGGCGAGACCCAGTACTTC.

Only a few counts were recorded for this clonotype. The V call is TRBV5-1, the J call TRBJ2-1; D may be TRBD1 (5 bases). V lost 0 bases to trimming and J lost 7 bases, with 8 bases between them. The CDR3 runs 13 residues. Germline V lookup: CDR1 SGHRS, CDR2 YFSETQ. CDR3 DNA: TGCGCCAGCAGCTTGGAACAGGTAAATGAGCAGTTCTTC. Its translation is CASSLEQVNEQFF.

As concerns this clonotype: The CDR3 does not close with the conserved phenylalanine or tryptophan, likely indicating a read error. DNA for the CDR3: TGTGCCAGCGCCGGAGACAGGGCTCAATTCGGGGAGCTGTTTTGT. This translates into CASAGDRAQFGELFC. The gene calls are TRBV6-4 and TRBJ2-2; 7 bases are shared with TRBD1. Germline V gene lookup returns CDR1 MRHNA and CDR2 SNTAGT. The CDR3 totals 15 residues. J lost 7 bases, V lost 8 bases, and 13 bases had no gene match.

This clonotype was recorded many times. The chain carries TRBV7-2 and TRBJ1-5, with D hard to call. Looked up from germline, CDR1 is SGHTA and CDR2 is FQGNSA. V dropped 5 bases and J dropped 5 bases, with 16 bases sitting between them. This CDR3 comprises 15 residues. The CDR3 region is CASSPTAASYQPQHF. DNA for the CDR3: TGTGCCAGCAGCCCGACGGCTGCAAGTTATCAGCCCCAGCATTTT.

The table lists this clonotype with many counts. The V call is TRBV7-2, the J call TRBJ2-1; 8 bases line up with TRBD1. CDR3 size: 15 residues. Trimming removed 5 bases from V and 7 bases from J; junction bases left unmatched: 10. From germline, CDR1 is SGHTA and CDR2 FQGNSA. The CDR3 bases are TGTGCCAGCAGCCCAATGGACAGGGAAAGGAATGAGCAGTTCTTC. It is translated as CASSPMDRERNEQFF. The entire variable domain, with the rest obtained from reference TRBV7-2 and TRBJ2-1, is as follows: GAGVSQSPSNKVTEKGKDVELRCDPISGHTALYWYRQSLGQGLEFLIYFQGNSAPDKSGLPSDRFSAERTGGSVSTLTIQRTQQEDSAVYLCASSPMDRERNEQFFGPGTRLTVL.

The chain employs TRBV4-2 and TRBJ2-2; TRBD2 agrees at 8 bases. From germline, CDR1 is LGHNA and CDR2 YNFKEQ. J was trimmed by 5 bases and V by 5 bases; bases with no gene match: 10. The CDR3 is made up of 16 amino acids. The CDR3 loop reads CASSSSKGGGTGELFF. The CDR3 bases are TGTGCCAGCAGCTCGAGTAAAGGCGGGGGGACCGGGGAGCTGTTTTTT.

This clonotype was seen repeatedly, ten times or more. The chain recombines TRBV11-2 with TRBJ1-1, with 7 bases fitting TRBD1. Germline V lookup: CDR1 SGHAT, CDR2 FQNNGV. The CDR3 is 16 amino acids. With 5 bases clipped from V and 4 bases from J, the junction kept 13 bases outside the gene matches. Written as DNA, the CDR3 is TGTGCCAGCAGCCCCAGAACCTCGACAGGGACCACTGAAGCTTTCTTT. As protein: CASSPRTSTGTTEAFF.

This clonotype was recorded a few times. The chain employs TRBV4-2 and TRBJ2-7; 8 bases align to TRBD2. There are 17 residues in the CDR3. CDR1 and CDR2 (germline): LGHNA, YNFKEQ. Trimming cost V 0 bases and J 7 bases; bases outside gene matches: 14. The DNA for the CDR3 is TGTGCCAGCAGCCAAGATACAGCGGGAGTACGGCATGGGGAGCAGTACTTC. Translated, it gives CASSQDTAGVRHGEQYF.

At least ten counts were recorded for this clonotype. This chain joins TRBV5-6 and TRBJ2-1; either TRBD1 or TRBD2 may supply D (6 bases each). Germline V CDR1 and CDR2: SGHDT, YYEEEE. The CDR3 contains 13 residues. Between the trimmed V and J ends, which lost 4 bases and 10 bases, there was a span of 15 bases. This CDR3 reads CASSPGADLEQFF. In nucleotides, the CDR3 is TGTGCCAGCAGCCCGGGGGCTGACTTAGAGCAGTTCTTC.

This chain uses TRBV29-1 with TRBJ2-3, with 9 bases identical to TRBD1. J was trimmed by 1 base and V by 8 bases; bases with no gene match: 7. The CDR3 extends over 14 amino acids. In germline, CDR1 is SQVTM, CDR2 ANQGSEA. CDR3 residues: CSIGQGKGTDTQYF. The CDR3 DNA is TGCAGCATTGGACAGGGGAAGGGCACAGATACGCAGTATTTT.

This clonotype was counted many times. V usage is TRBV12-3 or TRBV12-4 and J usage is TRBJ1-5; perhaps TRBD1 as D (5 bases). V was pared by 3 bases and J by 6 bases, with 18 bases between. This CDR3 comprises 16 residues. The CDR3 DNA sequence: TGTGCCAGCAGTTTCAGGGCCTCAAAAGGTATTCAGCCCCAGCATTTT. Translating it yields CASSFRASKGIQPQHF.

In its sample, this clonotype was seen many times. The V gene is TRBV7-6, the J gene TRBJ1-6, with 7 bases matching TRBD1. CDR3 length equals 15 residues. V trimming: 2 bases; J trimming: 7 bases; junction bases outside the gene matches: 5. CDR1 SGHVS and CDR2 FNYEAQ come from the germline V gene. CDR3 loop: CASSLMTGTNSPLHF. As DNA, the CDR3 is TGTGCCAGCAGCTTAATGACAGGGACGAATTCACCCCTCCACTTT.

Ten or more counts support this clonotype. The gene calls are TRBV28 and TRBJ2-7; a possible D gene is TRBD1 (6 bases). The germline CDR1 and CDR2 sequences are MDHEN and SYDVKM. The V and J ends lost 1 base and 7 bases respectively, with 14 bases between them. CDR3 length equals 14 residues. The CDR3 region is CASSLSGQGKEQYF. The CDR3 bases are TGTGCCAGCAGTTTATCGGGTCAGGGGAAAGAGCAGTACTTC.

The table lists this clonotype with many counts. V usage is TRBV11-2 and J usage is TRBJ1-5; tentative D call: TRBD1 (6 bases). V was trimmed by 3 bases and J by 3 bases, leaving 12 bases between them. Germline V gene lookup returns CDR1 SGHAT and CDR2 FQNNGV. This CDR3 contains 15 residues. In DNA, the CDR3 is TGTGCCAGCAGCTTTGGGGGCAGGGTCAATCAGCCCCAGCATTTT. Its translation: CASSFGGRVNQPQHF.

This clonotype was seen repeatedly, ten times or more. The chain has TRBV7-2 and TRBJ2-1; D gene uncertain. From germline, CDR1 is SGHTA and CDR2 FQGNSA. This CDR3 has 14 residues. The V and J ends lost 2 bases and 1 base respectively, with 6 bases between them. In DNA form, the CDR3 reads TGTGCCAGCAGCTTAAAGGTATCCTACAATGAGCAGTTCTTC. Translating it yields CASSLKVSYNEQFF.

The chain couples TRBV29-1 to TRBJ1-1, with unresolved D. Trimming pared 2 bases from V and 0 bases from J, leaving 7 bases between. The CDR3 sequence is 13 residues long. From germline, CDR1 is SQVTM and CDR2 ANQGSEA. CDR3 in amino acids: CSVERVLNTEAFF. Here the CDR3 DNA reads TGCAGCGTTGAAAGGGTTCTGAACACTGAAGCTTTCTTT.

This clonotype was recorded many times. The chain carries TRBV7-2 and TRBJ1-2; 7 bases agree with TRBD1. The CDR3 consists of 14 residues. V was clipped by 7 bases and J by 0 bases; unmatched bases: 5. CDR1 and CDR2 (germline): SGHTA, FQGNSA. As DNA, the CDR3 is TGTGCCAGCATCCCACAGGGGTCTAACTATGGCTACACCTTC. Amino acid sequence: CASIPQGSNYGYTF.

In its sample, this clonotype was seen many times. The V and J genes are TRBV7-9 and TRBJ1-4; 7 positions match TRBD1. Unmatched junction bases numbered 1, after V lost 3 bases and J lost 6 bases. Germline CDR1 and CDR2: SEHNR and FQNEAQ (reference sequence). The length of the CDR3 is 13 residues. CDR3 in amino acids: CASSLGTDEKLFF. In DNA form, the CDR3 reads TGTGCCAGCAGCTTGGGGACAGATGAAAAACTGTTTTTT.

This chain joins TRBV15 and TRBJ2-7; D is tentatively TRBD1 or TRBD2 (6 bases each). The germline CDR1 and CDR2 sequences are LNHNV and YYDKDF (reference sequence). The length of the CDR3 is 14 residues. Deletions cut 3 bases from V and 4 bases from J, with 13 bases between. CDR3 amino acids: CATSREGDNYEQYF. The CDR3 bases are TGTGCCACCAGCAGGGAGGGGGACAATTACGAGCAGTACTTC.

The chain employs TRBV7-2 and TRBJ2-4; TRBD2 aligns across 8 bases. CDR3 length equals 19 residues. With V trimmed by 3 bases and J by 0 bases, 13 bases remained unmatched. Germline V gene lookup returns CDR1 SGHTA and CDR2 FQGNSA. CDR3 region: CASSLGGGLEALAKNIQYF. The DNA for the CDR3 is TGTGCCAGCAGCTTGGGCGGGGGGCTGGAGGCATTAGCCAAAAACATTCAGTACTTC. The variable domain in full, completed from reference TRBV7-2 and TRBJ2-4, reads GAGVSQSPSNKVTEKGKDVELRCDPISGHTALYWYRQSLGQGLEFLIYFQGNSAPDKSGLPSDRFSAERTGGSVSTLTIQRTQQEDSAVYLCASSLGGGLEALAKNIQYFGAGTRLSVL.

This clonotype is labeled medium-sized. This CDR3 reads CASSPGSVEQYF. The CDR3 DNA reads as TGTGCCAGCTCCCCTGGGTCCGTCGAGCAGTACTTC. This chain links TRBV12-3 or TRBV12-4 with TRBJ2-7, with unresolved D. This CDR3 spans 12 amino acids. V shed 8 bases and J shed 6 bases, with 14 bases lying between them.

The table lists this clonotype with a few counts. V gene TRBV20-1 combines with J gene TRBJ1-5; D uncertain. The CDR3 runs to 18 residues. The germline V gene encodes CDR1 DFQATT and CDR2 SNEGSKA (reference sequence). V lost 2 bases and J 4 bases, leaving 24 bases between the germline ends. Here the CDR3 reads CSARFSLGSPLGNQPQHF. In DNA form, the CDR3 reads TGCAGTGCTAGATTTTCTCTGGGGTCGCCCCTCGGGAATCAGCCCCAGCATTTT.